A selection of T cell receptor beta chains follows, all from one sample in a study of beta chain features in type 1 diabetes. Method: immunoSEQ multiplex PCR; TCRdb's copy keeps in-frame clones and lacks some. The table lists roughly 180,000 clones, 13% of them singletons. Sequenced material: central memory CD4+ T cells from blood. The source is a woman under 30 in good health. Both conserved end residues are part of each CDR3. The D gene is left open where the match is weak. Clone size is stated in some rows and not others, as once, few, many or a class when expanded.

clone size: NA; V gene: TRBV5-8; J gene: TRBJ2-1; D gene: TRBD2; CDR3 protein: CASSLSDMREGSEQFF; CDR3 DNA: TGTGCCAGCAGCTTAAGTGATATGCGGGAGGGGTCTGAGCAGTTCTTC
clone size: NA; V gene: TRBV7-8; J gene: TRBJ1-1; D gene: TRBD1; CDR3 protein: CASSLRQGNTEAFF; CDR3 DNA: TGTGCCAGCAGCTTACGACAGGGGAACACTGAAGCTTTCTTT
clone size: many; V gene: TRBV5-8; J gene: TRBJ2-6; D gene: NA; CDR3 protein: CASALQGRGANVLTF; CDR3 DNA: TGTGCCAGCGCCCTCCAGGGTCGGGGGGCCAACGTCCTGACTTTC
clone size: NA; V gene: TRBV27; J gene: TRBJ1-3; D gene: NA; CDR3 protein: CASMGQGNTIYF; CDR3 DNA: TGTGCCAGCATGGGCCAAGGAAACACCATATATTTT
clone size: few; V gene: TRBV28; J gene: TRBJ2-4; D gene: TRBD1; CDR3 protein: CASSLATGGANIQYF; CDR3 DNA: TGTGCCAGCAGTTTGGCGACAGGGGGCGCTAACATTCAGTACTTC
clone size: few; V gene: TRBV27; J gene: TRBJ2-1; D gene: TRBD1; CDR3 protein: CASRGQGVSYNEQFF; CDR3 DNA: TGTGCCAGCAGGGGACAGGGGGTTTCCTACAATGAGCAGTTCTTC
clone size: NA; V gene: TRBV1; J gene: TRBJ1-1; D gene: NA; CDR3 protein: CTSSQVTQGGTEAFF; CDR3 DNA: TGCACCAGCAGCCAAGTGACCCAGGGCGGCACTGAAGCTTTCTTT
clone size: NA; V gene: TRBV7-9; J gene: TRBJ1-3; D gene: NA; CDR3 protein: CASSLGAGLAGNTIYF; CDR3 DNA: TGTGCCAGCAGCTTAGGAGCGGGACTGGCTGGAAACACCATATATTTT
clone size: few; V gene: TRBV9; J gene: TRBJ1-2; D gene: TRBD1; CDR3 protein: CASSYGQVNVNYGYTF; CDR3 DNA: TGTGCCAGCAGCTACGGACAGGTTAATGTTAACTATGGCTACACCTTC
clone size: NA; V gene: TRBV27; J gene: TRBJ2-3; D gene: TRBD2; CDR3 protein: CASSWERGRTDTQYF; CDR3 DNA: TGTGCCAGCAGTTGGGAGCGGGGACGCACAGATACGCAGTATTTT
clone size: NA; V gene: TRBV20-1; J gene: TRBJ2-7; D gene: TRBD2; CDR3 protein: CSARGTSGSKF; CDR3 DNA: TGCAGTGCTAGGGGGACTAGCGGGAGTAAGTTC
clone size: NA; V gene: TRBV6-6; J gene: TRBJ1-4; D gene: TRBD1; CDR3 protein: CASSSGLTGAGEKLFF; CDR3 DNA: TGTGCCAGCAGTTCAGGGTTGACAGGGGCAGGTGAAAAACTGTTTTTT
clone size: NA; V gene: TRBV7-6; J gene: TRBJ2-7; D gene: TRBD2; CDR3 protein: CASSPGTSGSYEQYF; CDR3 DNA: TGTGCCAGCAGCCCCGGGACTAGCGGATCCTACGAGCAGTACTTC
clone size: NA; V gene: TRBV28; J gene: TRBJ2-3; D gene: NA; CDR3 protein: CASTSAEESSTDTQYF; CDR3 DNA: TGTGCCAGCACTTCAGCTGAGGAATCTAGCACAGATACGCAGTATTTT
clone size: few; V gene: TRBV7-9; J gene: TRBJ2-7; D gene: NA; CDR3 protein: CASSTYGTSYEQYF; CDR3 DNA: TGTGCCAGCAGCACTTATGGGACTTCCTACGAGCAGTACTTC
clone size: NA; V gene: TRBV5-1; J gene: TRBJ2-7; D gene: NA; CDR3 protein: CASSLGRSAYEQYF; CDR3 DNA: TGCGCCAGCAGCTTGGGTCGGAGCGCCTACGAGCAGTACTTC
clone size: few; V gene: TRBV19; J gene: TRBJ2-6; D gene: NA; CDR3 protein: CASSSTGFAGANVLTF; CDR3 DNA: TGTGCCAGTAGTTCCACAGGGTTTGCTGGGGCCAACGTCCTGACTTTC
clone size: NA; V gene: TRBV5-6; J gene: TRBJ1-2; D gene: NA; CDR3 protein: CASSIQEIYGYTF; CDR3 DNA: TGTGCCAGCAGCATACAGGAGATCTATGGCTACACCTTC
clone size: once; V gene: TRBV2; J gene: TRBJ1-4; D gene: NA; CDR3 protein: CASSATGLREKLFF; CDR3 DNA: TGTGCCAGCAGTGCGACAGGCCTGCGGGAAAAACTGTTTTTT
clone size: NA; V gene: TRBV7-2; J gene: TRBJ2-7; D gene: TRBD2; CDR3 protein: CASSTRTSGPYEQYF; CDR3 DNA: TGTGCCAGCAGCACCCGGACTAGCGGCCCTTACGAGCAGTACTTC
clone size: NA; V gene: TRBV5-1; J gene: TRBJ1-4; D gene: TRBD1; CDR3 protein: CASSDPGQGNEKLFF; CDR3 DNA: TGCGCCAGCAGCGACCCGGGACAGGGGAATGAAAAACTGTTTTTT
clone size: NA; V gene: TRBV18; J gene: TRBJ1-1; D gene: NA; CDR3 protein: CASSRTDPGEAFF; CDR3 DNA: TGTGCCAGCTCAAGGACAGACCCAGGTGAAGCTTTCTTT
clone size: few; V gene: TRBV7-2; J gene: TRBJ2-7; D gene: NA; CDR3 protein: CASSEYYEQYF; CDR3 DNA: TGTGCCAGCAGCGAGTACTACGAGCAGTACTTC
clone size: few; V gene: TRBV18; J gene: TRBJ1-2; D gene: NA; CDR3 protein: CASSPPSEGYGYTF; CDR3 DNA: TGTGCCAGCTCACCACCAAGTGAGGGCTATGGCTACACCTTC
clone size: NA; V gene: TRBV6-6; J gene: TRBJ2-3; D gene: TRBD2; CDR3 protein: CASSYGRQRGTDTQYF; CDR3 DNA: TGTGCCAGCAGTTACGGGCGCCAGCGGGGTACAGATACGCAGTATTTT
clone size: NA; V gene: TRBV4-3; J gene: TRBJ1-1; D gene: TRBD1; CDR3 protein: CASSPGQGPPNTEAFF; CDR3 DNA: TGCGCCAGCAGCCCCGGACAGGGGCCCCCGAACACTGAAGCTTTCTTT
clone size: few; V gene: TRBV29-1; J gene: TRBJ2-1; D gene: TRBD2; CDR3 protein: CSVSSGSYNEQFF; CDR3 DNA: TGCAGCGTCTCTAGCGGCTCCTACAATGAGCAGTTCTTC
clone size: NA; V gene: TRBV6-6; J gene: TRBJ1-1; D gene: TRBD1; CDR3 protein: CASTDRGTEAFF; CDR3 DNA: TGTGCCAGCACCGACAGGGGGACTGAAGCTTTCTTT
clone size: NA; V gene: TRBV29-1; J gene: TRBJ2-1; D gene: TRBD1; CDR3 protein: CSAGQGNEQFF; CDR3 DNA: TGCAGCGCAGGACAGGGCAATGAGCAGTTCTTC